This T cell receptor (beta chain) was identified during a study of blood T cell repertoires in COVID-19. Only in-frame clones appear in the TCRdb table, and some are missing; sequencing was by immunoSEQ multiplex PCR. The repertoire has around 330,000 clones, approximately 81% of them found once; the top ten carry 1.9%. The CDR3 extends over 13 amino acids. Germline V CDR1 and CDR2: LGHDT, YNNKEL (reference sequence). Trimming removed 1 base from V and 6 bases from J, with 7 bases in between. This clone came up a few times. This receptor was identified in a woman between 25 and 40 years old who had been exposed to COVID-19. The chain uses TRBV3-1 (or the pseudogene TRBV3-2) and TRBJ1-5; D is unclear. The sequenced sample was PBMCs or T cells enriched from blood (not recorded which). The CDR3 region is CASSQVSSQPQHF. The CDR3 nucleotides are TGTGCCAGCAGCCAAGTCTCGAGTCAGCCCCAGCATTTT.